This T cell receptor beta chain was observed in a study of identical twins. CDR3 length: 12 amino acids. CDR1 and CDR2 (germline): DFQATT, SNEGSKA (reference sequence). The V gene lost 1 base and the J gene lost 7 bases, with 10 bases spanning the gap. cDNA molecules carried unique molecular identifiers, and template switching added a universal primer site. TCRdb fed the 5' RACE reads into MiXCR, producing one record per CDR3 protein. The sample carries about 520,000 distinct CDR3 sequences, under 25% recorded once. Separately, the same data were catalogued under a study of T cells expressing NK-cell markers. Per that study: In the group of eight sequenced donors, seven were HCMV-seropositive and one was seronegative. Of the CD8+ T cells in roughly 6 donors, roughly 1.0-7.5% belonged to dominant NKG2C+ clonotypes. Several donors showed these clonotypes also leading the CD3+CD56-NKG2C+ fraction.

The chain has TRBV20-1 and TRBJ1-2; D unclear. Sequenced input: CD4+ T cells sorted from blood. The clonotype was recovered from a woman between 18 and 29 years old in good health. The CDR3 region is CSARVGFGGYTF. CDR3 nucleotides: TGCAGTGCTAGAGTAGGGTTTGGTGGCTACACCTTC.